This T cell receptor beta chain was sequenced in a study of siplizumab effects on memory and regulatory T cells. Data came from immunoSEQ multiplex PCR; TCRdb stores just in-frame clones and leaves some out. The table shows about 120,000 clones, with just under 95% occurring only once. Points from the study as a whole: Treatment with siplizumab left mappable alloreactive CD4+ clones averaging roughly 70% Treg-derived, compared with around 29% in controls.

As regards this clone: Its antigen is unidentified.

CDR1 is MNHNS, CDR2 SASEGT, per germline. The CDR3 is 14 amino acids. Trimming took 6 bases from V and 6 from J, leaving 15 bases between them. The chain employs TRBV6-1 and TRBJ1-5, with D perhaps matching TRBD1 (6 bases). What was sequenced was non-Treg CD4+ T cells sorted from blood. The sequence was collected from a human donor in good health. The CDR3 reads CASSLRGGSQPQHF. For the CDR3, the DNA is TGTGCCAGCAGCCTAAGGGGGGGGTCTCAGCCCCAGCATTTT.